The T cell receptor (beta chain) under discussion was sequenced for a study of CD8 T cells in Susac syndrome. The study sequenced TCR beta in blood CD8+ and CD4+ T cells. Relapsing-remitting disease, either stable or active, was present in the multiple sclerosis controls, who were treatment-naive patients. The CD8+ and CD4+ T cells were negatively isolated, with the TEMRA cells enriched by FACS. It was with random hexamers that roughly 0.5 to 1 ug RNA was reverse transcribed. The authors amplified TCR beta CDR3 across 54 Vbeta and 13 Jbeta using immunoSEQ multiplex PCR. Using its own MiXCR run on the immunoSEQ multiplex PCR reads, TCRdb lists one record per CDR3 protein. This sample has 200,000 to 250,000 distinct CDR3 sequences, with approximately 90% found just once. This CDR3 has 14 amino acids. V was trimmed by 4 bases and J by 1 base, leaving 11 bases between them. Per germline, CDR1 SGHRS and CDR2 YFSETQ.

Sequences were obtained from CD8+ T cells from PBMCs. This chain connects TRBV5-1 to TRBJ2-5; a weak D match, TRBD2 (5 bases). The TCR originated in a human donor with multiple sclerosis. CDR3 in amino acids: CASSQLGSQETQYF. The CDR3, as DNA: TGCGCCAGCAGCCAGTTAGGGAGCCAAGAGACCCAGTACTTC.